The rows below give T cell receptor beta chains drawn from one sample of a study of cytomegalovirus exposure and HLA in healthy donors. Sequencing was performed with immunoSEQ multiplex PCR; in TCRdb, only in-frame clones are kept and a portion is missing. The sample consists of about 140,000 clones, approximately 70% of them appearing once. The sequencing sample was made of PBMCs. The receptors were sampled from a middle-aged woman in good health and CMV-seronegative. Each CDR3 is given with its conserved first and last residue. The D gene is left open where the match is weak. Rows give clone size only sometimes, using once, few, many, or a class for an expanded clone.

len	v_gene	abundance	j_gene	d_gene	CDR3nt	CDR3aa
12	TRBV7-8	few	TRBJ1-1	-	TGTGCCAGCAGCCCCCACAGCACTGAAGCTTTCTTT	CASSPHSTEAFF
15	TRBV4-3	-	TRBJ2-2	-	TGCGCCAGCAGCCAAGATGGGTCTTCCCGACGGGGGCTGTTTTTT	CASSQDGSSRRGLFF
12	TRBV6-1	few	TRBJ1-5	-	TGTGCCAGCAGACATAGCAATCAGCCCCAGCATTTT	CASRHSNQPQHF
15	TRBV4-1	-	TRBJ2-1	TRBD2	TGCGCCAGCAGCCGTAGCGGGGGGGCGGACAATGAGCAGTTCTTC	CASSRSGGADNEQFF
14	TRBV9	-	TRBJ2-3	TRBD1	TGTGCCAGCAGCGTGACAGGGGGAGAAGATACGCAGTATTTT	CASSVTGGEDTQYF
14	TRBV12-5	-	TRBJ1-1	-	TGTGCTAGTGGTTTGGTACCGCCGGGAAGTGAAGCTTTCTTT	CASGLVPPGSEAFF
18	TRBV15	-	TRBJ2-1	-	TGTGCCACCAGCAGAGACCAATGGGGCTCCCCGAGTTTTAATGAGCAGTTCTTC	CATSRDQWGSPSFNEQFF
16	TRBV15	-	TRBJ2-5	-	TGTGCCACCAGTAAATTCCGGGACTCCGAAAGAGGAGCCCAGTACTTC	CATSKFRDSERGAQYF
13	TRBV27	-	TRBJ2-5	TRBD1	TGTGCCAGCAGTAGACAGGGTGTAGAGACCCAGTACTTC	CASSRQGVETQYF
15	TRBV19	-	TRBJ2-1	TRBD2	TGTGCCAGTAGGGAACTAGCGGGGAGGAACAATGAGCAGTTCTTC	CASRELAGRNNEQFF
16	TRBV19	-	TRBJ1-2	-	TGTGCCAGTATCGGACCCGGGGGTCTACCGGGCTATGGCTACACCTTC	CASIGPGGLPGYGYTF
14	TRBV28	-	TRBJ1-2	-	TGTGCCAGCAGTTTAAGCAGGGTGGGCTATGGCTACACCTTC	CASSLSRVGYGYTF
16	TRBV7-6	once	TRBJ2-3	-	TGTGCCAGCAGCTTAGAGGCCAGTGGGGCTACAGATACGCAGTATTTT	CASSLEASGATDTQYF
14	TRBV6-6	-	TRBJ2-7	TRBD1	TGTGCCAGCAGACCAGGGGGCTCTAGCTACGAGCAGTACTTC	CASRPGGSSYEQYF
14	TRBV6-5	-	TRBJ1-5	-	TGTGCCAGCAGTTACGGACAGAGCAATCAGCCCCAGCATTTT	CASSYGQSNQPQHF
14	TRBV5-4	-	TRBJ2-1	-	TGTGCCAGCAGCCCGCGAGGGACATACAATGAGCAGTTCTTC	CASSPRGTYNEQFF
13	TRBV4-1	-	TRBJ2-5	-	TGCGCCAGCAGCAAAGGACAGTTGGAGACCCAGTACTTC	CASSKGQLETQYF
18	TRBV14	-	TRBJ1-1	-	TGTGCCAGCAGCCAAGACCCCGGCATATGGACAGCCGCTTCTGAAGCTTTCTTT	CASSQDPGIWTAASEAFF
14	TRBV16	-	TRBJ2-3	TRBD1	TGTGCCAGCAGCCTAAATCGGGGACAGGGTGCGCAGTATTTT	CASSLNRGQGAQYF
14	TRBV9	-	TRBJ1-5	-	TGTGCCAGCAGCGTCGCAGGGGTGGGTCAGCCCCAGCATTTT	CASSVAGVGQPQHF
15	TRBV19	-	TRBJ1-1	-	TGTGCCAGTAGTATAGGTCACACCGGGGTTTTCGAGGCTTTCTTT	CASSIGHTGVFEAFF
15	TRBV15	-	TRBJ2-5	-	TGTGCCACCAGCAGAGATCCCCGACTAGGAGAGACCCAGTACTTC	CATSRDPRLGETQYF
17	TRBV5-1	-	TRBJ2-2	-	TGCGCCAGCAGCTTGCTCGTACAGGAGTTAAACACCGGGGAGCTGTTTTTT	CASSLLVQELNTGELFF
19	TRBV7-8	-	TRBJ2-5	TRBD1	TGTGCCAGCAGCTTATGGGGTAGGGGGCGTGATTTTCATAGGGAGACCCAGTACTTC	CASSLWGRGRDFHRETQYF
18	TRBV9	-	TRBJ1-5	-	TGTGCCAGCAGCGAAATCCTATCCTATGACAGCCCACCGGGGCCCCAGCATTTT	CASSEILSYDSPPGPQHF
16	TRBV19	-	TRBJ1-1	-	TGTGCCAGTAGTAGTCAGGAGGGGCATATGAACACTGAAGCTTTCTTT	CASSSQEGHMNTEAFF
14	TRBV7-6	-	TRBJ2-5	TRBD1	TGTGCCAGCAGCCTTGGACAGGGAGAAGAGACCCAGTACTTC	CASSLGQGEETQYF
14	TRBV4-2	-	TRBJ2-7	-	TGTGCCAGCAGCCAAGATACGGGGTTTAACGAGCGGTACTTC	CASSQDTGFNERYF
15	TRBV19	-	TRBJ1-1	-	TGTGCCAGTAGTATAGGTCAATACGGGAACACTGAAGCTTTCTTT	CASSIGQYGNTEAFF
16	TRBV9	-	TRBJ2-2	-	TGTGCCAGCAGCGATCCGGGGGGCGCGAACACCGGGGAGCTGTTTTTT	CASSDPGGANTGELFF
15	TRBV7-9	-	TRBJ2-5	TRBD2	TGTGCCAGCAGCCAAAGGTCTAGCGGGGAAGAGACCCAGTACTTC	CASSQRSSGEETQYF
16	TRBV5-1	-	TRBJ2-5	TRBD2	TGCGCCAGCAGCCAGGGACTAGCGGGGGGCCAAGAGACCCAGTACTTC	CASSQGLAGGQETQYF
16	TRBV28	few	TRBJ1-6	-	TGTGCCAGCAGTGCGGACAAGAGCTCCTATAATTCACCCCTCCACTTT	CASSADKSSYNSPLHF
13	TRBV19	once	TRBJ1-2	-	TGTGCCAGGATACAGAAAGCTAACTATGGCTACACCTTC	CARIQKANYGYTF
14	TRBV19	-	TRBJ1-5	TRBD1	TGTGCCAGTAGTATCTGGGGACAGGGCCAGCCCCAGCATTTT	CASSIWGQGQPQHF
20	TRBV18	-	TRBJ2-6	TRBD2	TGTGCCAGCTCTCCCGGACTAGCGGGGGGAAGTCCCTCTGGGGCCAACGTCCTGACTTTC	CASSPGLAGGSPSGANVLTF
13	TRBV6-1	-	TRBJ1-2	-	TGTGCCAGCAGTGAAGCGGGCGTCTATGGCTACACCTTC	CASSEAGVYGYTF
13	TRBV6-5	few	TRBJ2-1	TRBD2	TGTGCCAGCAGCCCTACGAGCGGGGGTGTTGTGTTCTTC	CASSPTSGGVVFF
15	TRBV7-6	-	TRBJ1-6	-	TGTGCCAGCAGCTTAGACGAGGATCCTAATTCACCCCTCCACTTT	CASSLDEDPNSPLHF
14	TRBV6-1	few	TRBJ1-5	-	TGTGCCAGCAGTGAAGAGGCAGGGATTCAGCCCCAGCATTTT	CASSEEAGIQPQHF
13	TRBV2	-	TRBJ2-1	TRBD1	TGTGCCAGCAGTCCGGACAGGAACAATGAGCAGTTCTTC	CASSPDRNNEQFF
14	TRBV19	-	TRBJ1-1	TRBD1	TGTGCCAGTATCCAGGACAGGGGGAGGTCTGAAGCTTTCTTT	CASIQDRGRSEAFF
10	TRBV19	once	TRBJ1-2	-	TGTGCCAGTAGGTTTATCGGCTACACCTTC	CASRFIGYTF
15	TRBV5-6	-	TRBJ1-1	-	TGTGCCAGCAGCAAACTCGACAGGTTGAACACTGAAGCTTTCTTT	CASSKLDRLNTEAFF
14	TRBV12-5	-	TRBJ2-5	TRBD2	TGTGCTAGTGGCGTTAGCGGGGGCAAGAGAACCCAGTACTTC	CASGVSGGKRTQYF
16	TRBV18	-	TRBJ1-3	-	TGTGCCAGCTCACGCGACAGGACCCCCTCTGGAAACACCATATATTTT	CASSRDRTPSGNTIYF
16	TRBV6-1	-	TRBJ2-5	TRBD2	TGTGCCAGCAGTGAAGTCCTAGCGGGGGCCGGGGGGGCCCAGTACTTC	CASSEVLAGAGGAQYF
15	TRBV6-6	-	TRBJ1-2	-	TGTGCCAGCAGTTCCCCCTCTCTAACTAACTATGGCTACACCTTC	CASSSPSLTNYGYTF
14	TRBV19	-	TRBJ2-5	TRBD2	TGTGCCAGTAGTATAGGGACTAGCGTAGAGACCCAGTACTTC	CASSIGTSVETQYF
16	TRBV4-1	-	TRBJ2-3	TRBD1	TGCGCCAGCAGCCAAGCTGAGGGACAGGTTTTTGACACGCAGTATTTT	CASSQAEGQVFDTQYF
14	TRBV9	-	TRBJ2-3	TRBD2	TGTGCCAGCAGCCCGCGGGGGACCACAGATACGCAGTATTTT	CASSPRGTTDTQYF
17	TRBV7-9	-	TRBJ2-1	-	TGTTCCAGCAGCAGCCGACAAACGCAAGACTCCTACAATGAGCAGTTCTTC	CSSSSRQTQDSYNEQFF
13	TRBV19	-	TRBJ2-1	-	TGTGCCAGTAGTATAGACCGGTTGGAGGAGCAGTTCTTC	CASSIDRLEEQFF
14	TRBV18	-	TRBJ1-3	TRBD1	TGTGCCAGCTCACCGGGGACAGCTGGAAACACCATATATTTT	CASSPGTAGNTIYF